The 20 T cell receptor beta chains reported below all come from one sample, sequenced in a study of T cells in Graves' hyperthyroidism and ophthalmopathy. Amplification yielded TCR beta CDR3 regions, with RNA transcripts as the source. During a first-round RT-PCR of the TCR CDR3, the HTBI primer set was used. TCRdb re-derived calls from the multiplex PCR reads in MiXCR, one entry per CDR3 protein. The repertoire holds a few hundred thousand distinct CDR3 sequences, with 15% as singletons. The specimen sequenced was blood. The source of these receptors is a woman aged 25-40 years with Graves' hyperthyroidism.

In its sample, this clonotype was seen a few times. The rearrangement links TRBV4-2 to TRBJ2-7; D gene unclear. Germline V lookup: CDR1 LGHNA, CDR2 YNFKEQ. V lost 0 bases and J 0 bases, leaving 12 bases between the germline ends. There are 16 residues in the CDR3. CDR3 protein: CASSQDRVAVSYEQYF. CDR3 in DNA: TGTGCCAGCAGCCAAGATCGGGTGGCAGTCTCCTACGAGCAGTACTTC.

This rearrangement joins TRBV7-9 to TRBJ2-1, with 7 nucleotides matching TRBD2. Germline CDR1 is SEHNR and CDR2 is FQNEAQ (reference sequence). CDR3 length: 17 residues. V dropped 0 bases and J dropped 7; count of bases not matched to a gene: 12. The CDR3, as DNA: TGTGCCAGCAGCTTAGCGCAAACCCGGGTTAGCGGGAATGAGCAGTTCTTC. This gives the protein CASSLAQTRVSGNEQFF.

J is TRBJ2-7 and V is TRBV6-2 or TRBV6-3, with 7 positions matching TRBD2. CDR1 is MNHEY, CDR2 SVGEGT, per germline. Losses at the gene ends were 3 bases for V and 4 bases for J; bases not matched to a gene: 6. This CDR3 spans 14 amino acids. The CDR3 region is CASSYSAGAYEQYF. In DNA, the CDR3 is TGTGCCAGCAGTTATTCGGCGGGAGCTTACGAGCAGTACTTC.

This clonotype has ten or more counts. The chain joins TRBV2 to TRBJ1-2; D may be TRBD1 (5 bases). V was pared by 6 bases and J by 2 bases, with 13 bases between. This CDR3 spans 14 amino acids. CDR1 and CDR2 from the germline V gene are SNHLY and FYNNEI. CDR3 nucleotides: TGTGCCAGCAGGTTTCCCGGGGCAAACTATGGCTACACCTTC. Its protein product is CASRFPGANYGYTF.

This clonotype was detected only a few times. The CDR3 reads CASSQPTRGDSPLHF. The DNA for the CDR3 is TGTGCCAGCAGCCAACCTACCCGCGGTGATTCACCCCTCCACTTT. The chain uses TRBV3-1 and TRBJ1-6; no definite D call. Germline lookup yields CDR1 LGHDT and CDR2 YNNKEL (reference sequence). Trimming removed 2 bases at V and 8 bases at J, with 13 bases between. The CDR3 loop spans 15 amino acids. Drawing the rest from reference TRBV3-1 and TRBJ1-6, the complete variable domain is DTAVSQTPKYLVTQMGNDKSIKCEQNLGHDTMYWYKQDSKKFLKIMFSYNNKELIINETVPNRFSPKSPDKAHLNLHINSLELGDSAVYFCASSQPTRGDSPLHFGNGTRLTVT.

This clonotype was recorded at least ten times. The chain uses TRBV30 and TRBJ2-5; D not resolved. Looked up from germline, CDR1 is GTSNPN and CDR2 is SVGIG (reference sequence). The CDR3 is 14 amino acids. V dropped 3 bases and J dropped 4 bases, with 15 bases sitting between them. CDR3 DNA sequence: TGTGCCTGGAGCAAAATGAGCCTCTCAGAGACCCAGTACTTC. Encoded protein: CAWSKMSLSETQYF.

The rearrangement links TRBV20-1 to TRBJ2-1; D is perhaps TRBD2 (5 bases). Germline CDR1 is DFQATT and CDR2 is SNEGSKA (reference sequence). Trimming removed 0 bases at V and 7 bases at J, with 19 bases between. This CDR3 spans 16 amino acids. The CDR3 bases are TGCAGTGCTAGAGATCGAGTCGGTACTAGTTATAATGAGCAGTTCTTC. Amino acid sequence: CSARDRVGTSYNEQFF.

The V and J genes are TRBV9 and TRBJ2-5; 7 bases agree with TRBD1. The germline CDR1 and CDR2 sequences are SGDLS and YYNGEE. Trimming took 0 bases from V and 10 from J; bases not matched to a gene: 9. This CDR3 has 14 amino acids. In DNA, the CDR3 is TGTGCCAGCAGCGTAGATCAAGGGGGCAACGACCAGTACTTC. Translation gives CASSVDQGGNDQYF.

The sample holds many counts of this clonotype. The chain employs TRBV12-3 or TRBV12-4 and TRBJ1-4; D not certain. The CDR3 contains 16 residues. V was trimmed by 1 base and J by 0 bases, leaving 9 bases between them. Here the CDR3 DNA reads TGTGCCAGCAGTTTAGGGAGAGGTGCAACTAATGAAAAACTGTTTTTT. This gives the protein CASSLGRGATNEKLFF.

The V and J genes are TRBV25-1 and TRBJ1-4; the D is unclear. Germline assignment: CDR1 MGHDK and CDR2 SYGVNS. The V and J ends lost 3 bases and 4 bases respectively, with 15 bases between them. The CDR3 loop spans 16 amino acids. The CDR3 nucleotides are TGTGCCAGCAGTGAGCCCCCCGGGCCAGATAATGAAAAACTGTTTTTT. It translates to CASSEPPGPDNEKLFF.

This clonotype was seen at least ten times. The chain links TRBV18 to TRBJ1-2; TRBD1 is a possible D gene (5 bases). This CDR3 is built from 14 residues. Germline CDR1 is KGHSH and CDR2 is LQKENI. The V gene lost 3 bases and the J gene lost 2 bases, with 10 bases spanning the gap. The CDR3 region is CASSPLQENYGYTF. The DNA for the CDR3 is TGTGCCAGCTCACCTTTACAGGAGAACTATGGCTACACCTTC.

Points on this clonotype: The junction differs from germline at one of its ends, possibly a read error. The chain carries TRBV28 and TRBJ2-2, with unresolved D. Germline lookup yields CDR1 MDHEN and CDR2 SYDVKM. The length of the CDR3 is 14 residues. The CDR3 DNA reads TGTGCCAGCGGTTTTTTAGGGAACACCGGGGAGCTGTTTTTT. It is translated as CASGFLGNTGELFF.

This clonotype was recorded at least ten times. This chain links TRBV11-2 with TRBJ2-1, with D unresolved. This CDR3 spans 11 amino acids. The V gene lost 0 bases and the J gene lost 9 bases, with 3 bases spanning the gap. Germline values: CDR1 SGHAT, CDR2 FQNNGV. The CDR3: CASSLDSEQFF. The DNA for the CDR3 is TGTGCCAGCAGCTTAGACAGTGAGCAGTTCTTC.

The table lists this clonotype with many counts. The J gene is TRBJ2-1, the V gene TRBV5-1; D gene ambiguous. Germline loops: CDR1 SGHRS, CDR2 YFSETQ. Trimming left V 2 bases short and J 6 bases short, with 9 bases between. This CDR3 contains 13 residues. Here the CDR3 reads CASSFDQFNEQFF. Written as DNA, the CDR3 is TGCGCCAGCAGCTTCGACCAATTCAATGAGCAGTTCTTC.

This clonotype was observed at least ten times. The chain joins TRBV5-1 to TRBJ2-1, with 8 bases lining up with TRBD2. Germline V gene lookup returns CDR1 SGHRS and CDR2 YFSETQ. V dropped 6 bases and J dropped 8; count of bases not matched to a gene: 22. The length of the CDR3 is 18 residues. CDR3 in DNA: TGCGCCAGCATCCCCCGCGGTAGCGGGACCGTTCCGGGTCATGAGCAGTTCTTC. Amino acids: CASIPRGSGTVPGHEQFF.

Remarks on this clonotype: Possible read error: a much larger clone is one base away. The chain uses TRBV11-3 and TRBJ2-5, with D perhaps matching TRBD1 or TRBD2 (7 bases each). CDR1 is SGHNT, CDR2 YENEEA, per germline. This CDR3 has 15 residues. DNA of the CDR3: TGTGCCAGCAGCTTATCAGGGGGGGGGATCGAGACCCAGCACTTC. It translates to CASSLSGGGIETQHF.

This clonotype was recorded at least ten times. This chain links TRBV20-1 with TRBJ2-1, with a possible D match to TRBD2 (5 bases). The CDR3 is 18 residues long. The V end was cut by 0 bases, the J end by 6 bases, with 24 bases between. Germline V CDR1 and CDR2: DFQATT, SNEGSKA (reference sequence). DNA of the CDR3: TGCAGTGCTAGAGATTTTCGGGTCTCGGGGAGACGGGGCAATGAGCAGTTCTTC. As protein: CSARDFRVSGRRGNEQFF.

This chain uses TRBV6-2 or TRBV6-3 with TRBJ2-3; D may be TRBD1 or TRBD2 (5 bases each). Trimming removed 7 bases at V and 3 bases at J, with 14 bases between. The CDR3 loop spans 14 amino acids. Germline V gene data show CDR1 as MNHEY and CDR2 as SVGEGT. This CDR3 reads CASMGVRRTDTQYF. The CDR3 DNA follows: TGTGCCAGCATGGGGGTGAGACGGACAGATACGCAGTATTTT.

The table lists this clonotype with many counts. The chain is built from TRBV20-1 and TRBJ2-7; D gene uncertain. V lost 2 bases and J lost 0, with 8 bases in between. There are 13 residues in the CDR3. The germline V gene encodes CDR1 DFQATT and CDR2 SNEGSKA (reference sequence). The CDR3 nucleotides read TGCAGTGCTAGATCGACGAGCTCCTACGAGCAGTACTTC. Translated: CSARSTSSYEQYF.

This clonotype appeared many times. CDR3 in amino acids: CASSARTGSGTDTQYF. The CDR3 nucleotides are TGTGCCAGCAGCGCCCGGACAGGCTCAGGGACAGATACGCAGTATTTT. This sequence joins TRBV7-2 and TRBJ2-3, with 7 bases identical to TRBD1. The CDR3 is made up of 16 amino acids. Trimming took 5 bases from V and 3 from J; bases not matched to a gene: 11. Germline loops: CDR1 SGHTA, CDR2 FQGNSA. Combining the CDR3 with reference TRBV7-2 and TRBJ2-3 gives the whole variable domain GAGVSQSPSNKVTEKGKDVELRCDPISGHTALYWYRQSLGQGLEFLIYFQGNSAPDKSGLPSDRFSAERTGGSVSTLTIQRTQQEDSAVYLCASSARTGSGTDTQYFGPGTRLTVL.